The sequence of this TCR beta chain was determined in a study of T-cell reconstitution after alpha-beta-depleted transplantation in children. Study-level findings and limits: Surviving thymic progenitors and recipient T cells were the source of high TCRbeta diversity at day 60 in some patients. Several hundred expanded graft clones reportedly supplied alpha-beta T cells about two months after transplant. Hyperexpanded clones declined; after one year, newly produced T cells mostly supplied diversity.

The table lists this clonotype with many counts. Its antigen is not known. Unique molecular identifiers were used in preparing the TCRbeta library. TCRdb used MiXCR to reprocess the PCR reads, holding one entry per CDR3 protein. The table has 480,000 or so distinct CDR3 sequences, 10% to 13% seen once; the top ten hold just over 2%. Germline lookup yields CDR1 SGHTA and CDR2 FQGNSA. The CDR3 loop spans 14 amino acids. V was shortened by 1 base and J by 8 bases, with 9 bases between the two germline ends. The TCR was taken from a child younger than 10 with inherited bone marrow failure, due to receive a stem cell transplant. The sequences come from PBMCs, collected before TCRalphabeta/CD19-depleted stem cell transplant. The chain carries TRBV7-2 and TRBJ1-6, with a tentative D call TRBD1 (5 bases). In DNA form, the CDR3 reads TGTGCCAGCAGCTTAGTTTTCAGGGATTCACCCCTCCACTTT. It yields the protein CASSLVFRDSPLHF.